This T cell receptor (beta chain) comes out of a study of PD-L1 blockade in urothelial cancer. Study background: When patients started atezolizumab in about 2014, it was given at 1,200 mg intravenously every 3 weeks. Men with urothelial cancer arising in the bladder made up most of the 29 patients. Blood was subjected to analysis at 3 weeks (second dose) and 6 weeks following treatment start. T cell content in blood samples showed a median of around 140,000.

Looked up from germline, CDR1 is GTSNPN and CDR2 is SVGIG (reference sequence). The V gene lost 3 bases and the J gene lost 0 bases, with 5 bases spanning the gap. The CDR3 consists of 12 residues. Time point of the sample: peripheral blood 6 weeks after treatment start. The table came from immunoSEQ multiplex PCR; TCRdb's copy has only in-frame clones and leaves some out. Among approximately 79,000 clones listed, under 95% were seen once. The V call is TRBV30, the J call TRBJ1-2; D not resolved. The receptor's source is a woman of 80 years or more with urothelial cancer. The sequences come from PBMCs, collected around atezolizumab (anti-PD-L1) treatment. Written as DNA, the CDR3 is TGTGCCTGGAGCGGAGCTAACTATGGCTACACCTTC. This sequence encodes CAWSGANYGYTF.